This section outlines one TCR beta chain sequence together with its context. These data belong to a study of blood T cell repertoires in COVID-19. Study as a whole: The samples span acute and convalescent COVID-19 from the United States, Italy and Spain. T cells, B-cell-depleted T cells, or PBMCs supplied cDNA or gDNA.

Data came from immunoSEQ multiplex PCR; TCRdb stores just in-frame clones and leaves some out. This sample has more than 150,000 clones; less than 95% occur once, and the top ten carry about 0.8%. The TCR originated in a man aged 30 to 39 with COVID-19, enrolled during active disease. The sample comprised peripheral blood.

The CDR3 bases are TGTGCCAGCAGTGAAATAGGGGGCCATGGCTACACCTTC. As protein: CASSEIGGHGYTF. The V gene is TRBV6-1, the J gene TRBJ1-2, with 7 nucleotides matching TRBD1. Trimming at V came to 2 bases and at J to 6 bases, leaving 3 bases not matched to a gene. The length of the CDR3 is 13 residues. Germline CDR1 MNHNS, CDR2 SASEGT.